What follows are 14 T cell receptor beta chains derived from one specimen sequenced in a study of cytomegalovirus exposure and HLA in healthy donors. Vbeta (60) and Jbeta (13) primers were used in the PCR. The repertoire was sequenced with immunoSEQ multiplex PCR; TCRdb's copy has only in-frame clones and lacks some. The data hold roughly 160,000 clones, with 70% to 90% observed a single time. Material for sequencing was PBMCs. These receptors came from a woman between 25 and 40 years old in good health and CMV-seronegative.

The chain uses TRBV30 and TRBJ1-5; no clear D gene. The CDR3 extends over 13 amino acids. Germline loops: CDR1 GTSNPN, CDR2 SVGIG (reference sequence). V was shortened by 2 bases and J by 3 bases, with 8 bases between the two germline ends. CDR3 in amino acids: CAWSSGNNQPQHF. In DNA, the CDR3 is TGTGCCTGGAGTAGCGGGAACAATCAGCCCCAGCATTTT.

The CDR3 region has the DNA TGTGCCAGCAGCGCCCGGACAGTCTACCAAGAGACCCAGTACTTC. Translated: CASSARTVYQETQYF. The genes are TRBV7-2 and TRBJ2-5, with D perhaps matching TRBD1 (6 bases). The germline V gene has CDR1 SGHTA and CDR2 FQGNSA. CDR3 length equals 15 residues. The V end was cut by 5 bases, the J end by 0 bases, with 13 bases between.

The chain is built from TRBV27 and TRBJ1-5; D may be TRBD1 (5 bases). Trimming removed 3 bases from V and 7 bases from J, with 13 bases in between. In germline, CDR1 is MNHEY, CDR2 SMNVEV (reference sequence). The CDR3 has 14 amino acids. This chain's CDR3 is CASSFGGVDQPQHF. CDR3 nucleotides: TGTGCCAGCAGTTTTGGAGGGGTAGACCAGCCCCAGCATTTT.

The rearrangement links TRBV4-1 to TRBJ1-1, with D unclear. This CDR3 comprises 13 residues. V lost 4 bases to trimming and J lost 1 base, with 7 bases between them. CDR1 MGHRA and CDR2 YSYEKL come from the germline V gene. The CDR3 DNA reads TGCGCCAGCAGCCGCACAGAGAACACTGAAGCTTTCTTT. Protein: CASSRTENTEAFF.

The chain uses TRBV10-1 and TRBJ2-1; TRBD1 aligns across 7 bases. With V trimmed by 7 bases and J by 2 bases, 14 bases remained unmatched. Germline V gives CDR1 WNHNN, CDR2 SYGVQD (reference sequence). The CDR3 covers 17 residues. The CDR3 sequence: CASNRTTGALTYNEQFF. In DNA, the CDR3 is TGCGCCAGCAACAGAACCACAGGGGCCCTGACCTACAATGAGCAGTTCTTC.

This clone was seen only a few times. The chain employs TRBV18 and TRBJ1-2; 7 bases match TRBD1. Germline-derived CDR1 and CDR2 are KGHSH and LQKENI. This CDR3 contains 14 residues. J gave up 6 bases and V 3 bases, and 7 bases lay outside the gene matches. The DNA of the CDR3 is TGTGCCAGCTCACCCCAGACAGGGAAAAATGGCTACACCTTC. It is translated as CASSPQTGKNGYTF.

The chain uses TRBV5-1 and TRBJ1-5, with a weak D call TRBD1 (5 bases). V was pared by 0 bases and J by 6 bases, with 13 bases between. The CDR3 contains 15 residues. Per the germline V gene, CDR1 is SGHRS and CDR2 is YFSETQ. CDR3: CASSLAAGGSQPQHF. CDR3 sequence (DNA): TGCGCCAGCAGCTTGGCGGCGGGGGGGAGTCAGCCCCAGCATTTT.

V usage is TRBV4-1 and J usage is TRBJ2-7, with a weak D call TRBD2 (5 bases). In germline, CDR1 is MGHRA, CDR2 YSYEKL. The CDR3 has 13 residues. V lost 1 base to trimming and J lost 3 bases, with 7 bases between them. The CDR3 sequence: CASSQGGSYEQYF. CDR3 coding DNA: TGCGCCAGCAGCCAAGGTGGGAGCTACGAGCAGTACTTC.

J is TRBJ1-5 and V is TRBV5-1; TRBD1 aligns across 7 bases. The germline gives CDR1 SGHRS, CDR2 YFSETQ. After removal of 4 bases from V and 4 bases from J, the junction contained 5 bases not matched to a gene. The length of the CDR3 is 14 residues. In DNA, the CDR3 is TGCGCCAGCAGCCCGACAGGGAATAATCAGCCCCAGCATTTT. This gives the protein CASSPTGNNQPQHF.

V and J are TRBV11-2 and TRBJ2-2; 7 positions match TRBD1. Germline CDR1 and CDR2: SGHAT and FQNNGV. J was trimmed by 6 bases and V by 7 bases; bases with no gene match: 11. CDR3 size: 15 residues. CDR3 coding DNA: TGTGCCAGCAACAATCAGCAGGGGGTCGCCGGGGAGCTGTTTTTT. Protein product: CASNNQQGVAGELFF.

This chain uses TRBV27 with TRBJ2-1; D may be TRBD1 (6 bases). The CDR3 has 15 amino acids. CDR1 is MNHEY, CDR2 SMNVEV, per germline (reference sequence). Trimming stripped 6 bases from V and 2 bases from J, with 14 bases between. CDR3 bases: TGTGCCAGCAGATCGGCAGGGGCGGCCTACAATGAGCAGTTCTTC. This translates into CASRSAGAAYNEQFF.

This chain uses TRBV7-9 with TRBJ1-2; the D is unclear. This CDR3 spans 14 amino acids. Germline CDR1 SEHNR, CDR2 FQNEAQ (reference sequence). The germline V and J ends were trimmed by 1 base and 8 bases, with 14 bases remaining between them. Here the CDR3 DNA reads TGTGCCAGCAGCTTAGGAGAACGGTATGAGGGCTACACCTTC. Translating it yields CASSLGERYEGYTF. Full variable domain (missing parts from reference TRBV7-9 and TRBJ1-2): DTGVSQNPRHKITKRGQNVTFRCDPISEHNRLYWYRQTLGQGPEFLTYFQNEAQLEKSRLLSDRFSAERPKGSFSTLEIQRTEQGDSAMYLCASSLGERYEGYTFGSGTRLTVV.

This clone was detected a few times. The chain is built from TRBV5-1 and TRBJ2-1; 10 bases fit TRBD2. This CDR3 region has 15 residues. Unmatched junction bases numbered 9, after V lost 6 bases and J lost 6 bases. Germline V gene sequence: CDR1 SGHRS, CDR2 YFSETQ. CDR3 nucleotide sequence: TGCGCCAGCACCGGGTACCCTAGCGGGAGCAATGAGCAGTTCTTC. Amino acid sequence: CASTGYPSGSNEQFF.

This chain links TRBV4-3 with TRBJ1-1; weak D call: TRBD1 (6 bases). In germline, CDR1 is LGHNA, CDR2 YSLEER. Trimming removed 0 bases at V and 7 bases at J, with 12 bases between. The CDR3 is made up of 14 amino acids. The CDR3 region has the DNA TGCGCCAGCAGCCAAGACAACCTACAGGGTGAAGCTTTCTTT. Residues: CASSQDNLQGEAFF.